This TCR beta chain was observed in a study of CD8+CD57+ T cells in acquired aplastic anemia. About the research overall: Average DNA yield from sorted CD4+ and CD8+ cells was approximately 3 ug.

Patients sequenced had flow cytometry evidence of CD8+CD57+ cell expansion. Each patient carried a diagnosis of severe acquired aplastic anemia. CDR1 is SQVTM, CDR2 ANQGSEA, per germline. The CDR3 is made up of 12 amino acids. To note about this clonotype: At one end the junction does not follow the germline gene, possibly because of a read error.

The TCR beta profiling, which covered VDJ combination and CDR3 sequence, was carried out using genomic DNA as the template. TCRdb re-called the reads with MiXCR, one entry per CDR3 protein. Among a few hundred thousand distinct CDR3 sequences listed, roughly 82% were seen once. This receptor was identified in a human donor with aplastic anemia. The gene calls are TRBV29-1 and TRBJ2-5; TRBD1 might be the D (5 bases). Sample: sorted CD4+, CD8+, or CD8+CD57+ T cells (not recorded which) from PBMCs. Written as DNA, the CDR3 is TGCAGCGTTGAAACCCGACAGCACCTCGAGTTCTTC. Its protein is CSVETRQHLEFF.